Listed below are T cell receptor beta chains from one sample, sequenced in a study of siplizumab effects on memory and regulatory T cells. Clones were sequenced by immunoSEQ multiplex PCR, and TCRdb holds only the in-frame ones, with some missing. Counted here are more than 60,000 clones, around 96% occurring once; the ten biggest clones make up about 0.1%. The specimen was naive CD8+ T cells sorted from blood. The receptors shown here come from a human donor in good health. Each CDR3 is given without its conserved first and last residue. The size entry is marked missing in some rows and otherwise reads once, few, many or a size class.

v_gene,abundance,j_gene,CDR3aa
TRBV27,NA,TRBJ1-5,ASSLTGQPQH
TRBV4-3,once,TRBJ1-5,ASSQEDSDQPQH
TRBV4-1,NA,TRBJ1-1,ASSQDGPKTEAF
TRBV28,NA,TRBJ1-5,ASSPGTVRPQH
TRBV4-3,NA,TRBJ2-7,ASSQARSYEQY
TRBV7-9,NA,TRBJ2-1,ASSLANHEQF
TRBV7-2,NA,TRBJ1-5,ASSLIEGLQPQH
TRBV29-1,NA,TRBJ1-1,SVVDLTEAF
TRBV7-9,NA,TRBJ2-3,ASSSTAGVLDTQY
TRBV5-6,NA,TRBJ2-7,ASTFGPTYEQY
TRBV6-5,NA,TRBJ2-1,ASSYSKTSEQF
TRBV30,NA,TRBJ1-4,AWSTGQLF
TRBV19,NA,TRBJ1-6,ASSVGTVGNSPLH
TRBV7-2,NA,TRBJ2-7,ASSLVGYEQY
TRBV21-1,NA,TRBJ2-7,ASSSSGTAPYEQY
TRBV5-8,NA,TRBJ2-2,ASSRGGGPNTGELF
TRBV6-5,once,TRBJ1-5,ASSYSAGQPQH
TRBV7-2,NA,TRBJ2-3,ASSLASGALGY
TRBV7-9,NA,TRBJ2-3,ASSLPDRDGADTQY
TRBV9,NA,TRBJ2-6,ASSVTGSGANVLT
TRBV28,NA,TRBJ1-4,ASTPRENGGEKLF
TRBV4-1,NA,TRBJ1-3,ASSQENSYLAAGNTIY
TRBV14,NA,TRBJ1-6,ASSPEGWVDSPLH
TRBV7-9,NA,TRBJ2-1,ASSTDNEQF
TRBV2,NA,TRBJ2-7,ASREQGLSSYEQY
TRBV6-6,NA,TRBJ2-7,ASSYVWNSYEQY
TRBV9,NA,TRBJ2-1,ASSVVGLSSYNEQF
TRBV6-5,NA,TRBJ2-7,ASRTGQGPYEQY
TRBV7-8,NA,TRBJ1-2,ASSYAQDRSKGYT
TRBV19,NA,TRBJ2-2,ASSIFWGAGELF
TRBV2,NA,TRBJ1-1,ASSTVVQGNTEAF
TRBV2,few,TRBJ2-7,ASCSGAYEQY
TRBV5-1,NA,TRBJ2-1,ASSLGVTGYNEQF
TRBV7-9,NA,TRBJ1-1,ASSLGHKAF
TRBV11-2,NA,TRBJ2-5,ASSFSGGNEETQY
TRBV2,NA,TRBJ2-5,ASSAGTGEETQY
TRBV5-6,once,TRBJ2-7,ASSLGLGSYEQY
TRBV27,NA,TRBJ2-7,ASSYRGAYEQY
TRBV6-5,NA,TRBJ1-5,ASSYSMSNQPQH
TRBV5-1,NA,TRBJ2-7,ASSSSPGQGQYEQY
TRBV28,NA,TRBJ1-6,ASSIQTRSYNSPLH
TRBV4-1,NA,TRBJ2-5,ASSQPPGQGVREQY
TRBV28,NA,TRBJ2-2,ASSPVMSHRASGTGELF
TRBV28,NA,TRBJ2-7,ASSLTGNEQY
TRBV9,NA,TRBJ2-7,ASSALQGTYEQY
TRBV2,once,TRBJ2-7,ASSENSGTVYYEQY
TRBV5-4,NA,TRBJ2-1,ASSHPGGGYNEQF
TRBV5-1,NA,TRBJ1-1,ASSHQQGLNTEAF
TRBV18,NA,TRBJ2-3,ASLAWAFTDTQY
TRBV7-9,NA,TRBJ2-2,ASSLSTGELF
TRBV4-1,NA,TRBJ2-7,ATSAGDSGYEQY
TRBV28,NA,TRBJ1-5,ASIPLSGGGQPQH
TRBV28,NA,TRBJ2-1,ASSHRRQGADDEQF